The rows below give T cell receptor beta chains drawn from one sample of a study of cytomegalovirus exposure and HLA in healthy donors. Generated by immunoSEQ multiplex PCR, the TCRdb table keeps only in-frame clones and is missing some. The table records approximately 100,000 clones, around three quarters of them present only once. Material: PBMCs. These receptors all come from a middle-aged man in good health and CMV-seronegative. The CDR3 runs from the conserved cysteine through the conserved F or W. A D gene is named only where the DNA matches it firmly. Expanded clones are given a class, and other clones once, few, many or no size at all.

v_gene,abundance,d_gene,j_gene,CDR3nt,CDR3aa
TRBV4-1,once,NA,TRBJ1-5,TGCGCCAGCAGCCCATTTATTGGACTCAATAGCAATCAGCCCCAGCATTTT,CASSPFIGLNSNQPQHF
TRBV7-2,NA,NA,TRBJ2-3,TGTGCCAGCAGCTTTAGCCAAACCGTGGATACGCAGTATTTT,CASSFSQTVDTQYF
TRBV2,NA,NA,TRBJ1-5,TGTGCCAGCAGTGAAGGGAGGAGGGAGGCCCAGCCCCAGCATTTT,CASSEGRREAQPQHF
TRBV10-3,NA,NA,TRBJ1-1,TGTGCCATCAGTGAAGATCGTACGCGAGCTTTCTTT,CAISEDRTRAFF
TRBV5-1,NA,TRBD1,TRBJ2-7,TGCGCCAGCAGCTGGGACAGCGATAGCTCCTACGAGCAGTACTTC,CASSWDSDSSYEQYF
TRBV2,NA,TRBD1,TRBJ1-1,TGTGCCAGCACCTGGACAGGGAACACTGAAGCTTTCTTT,CASTWTGNTEAFF
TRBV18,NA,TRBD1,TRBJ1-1,TGTGCCAGCTCACTGGCGGACAGGGCCACTGAAGCTTTCTTT,CASSLADRATEAFF
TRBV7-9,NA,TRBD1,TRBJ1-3,TGTTCCAGCAGCCCGTCGGGACAGGGCTCTGGAAACACCATATATTTT,CSSSPSGQGSGNTIYF
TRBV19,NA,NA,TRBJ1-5,TGTGCCAGTAGCGAGAATAATCAGCCCCAGCATTTT,CASSENNQPQHF
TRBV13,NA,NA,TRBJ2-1,TGTGCCAGCAGCTCTGCGGGGTTTAGCTCCTACAATGAGCAGTTCTTC,CASSSAGFSSYNEQFF
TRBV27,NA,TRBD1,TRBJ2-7,TGTGCCAGCAGTTCCCCACAGACAGGGACCCCCTACGAGCAGTACTTC,CASSSPQTGTPYEQYF
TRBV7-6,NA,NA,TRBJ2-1,TGTGCCAGCAGCCCTTATGGACAGTACAATGAGCAGTTCTTC,CASSPYGQYNEQFF
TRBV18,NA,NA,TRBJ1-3,TGCGCCAGCTCACCGTCAGAGGAAAACACCATATATTTT,CASSPSEENTIYF
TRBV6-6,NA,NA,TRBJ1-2,TGTGCCAGCAGTTATGACAGAAACTATGGCTACACCTTC,CASSYDRNYGYTF
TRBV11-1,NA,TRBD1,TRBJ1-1,TGTGCCAGCAGCTTAGCCGCGGGACAGGGTACTGAAGCTTTCTTT,CASSLAAGQGTEAFF
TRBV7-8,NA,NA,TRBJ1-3,TGTGCCAGCAGCGCGACAGGTTTTGGAAACACCATATATTTT,CASSATGFGNTIYF
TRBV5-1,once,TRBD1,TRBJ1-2,TGCGCCAGCAGCTCGCGGACAGGGGTCGACTATGGCTACACCTTC,CASSSRTGVDYGYTF
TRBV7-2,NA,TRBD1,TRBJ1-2,TGTGCCAGCACCCGACAGGGGTTGGGCTATGGCTACACCTTC,CASTRQGLGYGYTF
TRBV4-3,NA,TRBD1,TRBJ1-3,TGCGCCAGCAGCCAAGATGGCTTGGCCGGACAGGGGGTAGGAAACACCATATATTTT,CASSQDGLAGQGVGNTIYF
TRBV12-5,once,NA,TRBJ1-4,TGTGCTAGTGGTCCCGCCAGGATTGGCGAAAAACTGTTTTTT,CASGPARIGEKLFF
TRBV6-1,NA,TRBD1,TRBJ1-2,TGTGCCAGCAGGGCCGGGACAGGGACCAACTATGGCTACACCTTC,CASRAGTGTNYGYTF
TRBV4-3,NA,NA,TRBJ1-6,TGCGCCAGCAGCCAAGGAGACGGACGGGGAGGGACCTCCTATAATTCACCCCTCCACTTT,CASSQGDGRGGTSYNSPLHF
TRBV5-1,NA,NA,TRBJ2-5,TGCGCCAGCAGGCTAGGTGGGGCGGCACTAGAGACCCAGTACTTC,CASRLGGAALETQYF
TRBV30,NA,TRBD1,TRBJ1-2,TGTGCCTGGAGAACAGCAGGGGGGAGCTATGGCTACACCTTC,CAWRTAGGSYGYTF
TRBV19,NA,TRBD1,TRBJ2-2,TGTGCCAGTAGTATGAGGACAGGGGAGGGCACCGGGGAGCTGTTTTTT,CASSMRTGEGTGELFF
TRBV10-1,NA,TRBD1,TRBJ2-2,TGCGCCAGCAGTGGGCCGGGACAGGGGGCATTTAACACCGGGGAGCTGTTTTTT,CASSGPGQGAFNTGELFF
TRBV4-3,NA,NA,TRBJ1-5,TGCGCCAGCAGCCAAGATCTGCGGTCCAATCAGCCCCAGCATTTT,CASSQDLRSNQPQHF
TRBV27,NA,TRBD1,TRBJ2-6,TGTGCCAGCAGTTTGAGGACAGGGGGAGGCTCTGGGGCCAACGTCCTGACTTTC,CASSLRTGGGSGANVLTF
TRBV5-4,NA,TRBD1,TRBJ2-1,TGTGCCAGCAGCTTCCCACGGACAGGGGGACACAATGAGCAGTTCTTC,CASSFPRTGGHNEQFF
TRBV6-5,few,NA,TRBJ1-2,TGTGCCAGCAGTTACTCCGGCCAGGACTACACCTTC,CASSYSGQDYTF
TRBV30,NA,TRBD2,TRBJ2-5,TGTGCCTGGAGTGTATGGAGCGGGGCAGATGAGACCCAGTACTTC,CAWSVWSGADETQYF
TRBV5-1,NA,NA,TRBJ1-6,TGCGCCAGCAGCTTGGCACCGGGAAATTCACCCCTCCACTTT,CASSLAPGNSPLHF
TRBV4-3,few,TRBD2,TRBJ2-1,TGCGCCAGCAGCCAACAGCGGGGGGGCCAGGATGAGCAGTTCTTC,CASSQQRGGQDEQFF
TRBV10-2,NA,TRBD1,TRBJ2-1,TGCGCCAGCAGTGAGGTCCCACCGGGACAGGGGGGCGATGAGCAGTTCTTC,CASSEVPPGQGGDEQFF
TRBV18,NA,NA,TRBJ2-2,TGTGCCAGCTCACGCGACTTAGTGGGCACCGGGGAGCTGTTTTTT,CASSRDLVGTGELFF
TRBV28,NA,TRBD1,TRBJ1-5,TGTGCCAGCAACCTACAGGGGGCGTACCAGCCCCAGCATTTT,CASNLQGAYQPQHF
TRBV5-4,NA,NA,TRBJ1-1,TGTGCCAGCAGCCAGGATGAGAGCACTGAAGCTTTCTTT,CASSQDESTEAFF
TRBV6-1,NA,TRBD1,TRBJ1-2,TGTGCCAGCAGTGAAGCTTACCGGGACAGCGGGGGCTACACCTTC,CASSEAYRDSGGYTF
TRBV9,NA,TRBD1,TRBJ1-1,TGTGCCAGCACCCCCTGGACAGGGGGGACTGAAGCTTTCTTT,CASTPWTGGTEAFF
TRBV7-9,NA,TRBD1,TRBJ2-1,TGTTCCAGCAGCCCATCCTGGACAGGGGTTCCCACGCAGTTCTTC,CSSSPSWTGVPTQFF
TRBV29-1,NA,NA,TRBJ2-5,TGCAGCGTTGTACCTCCGGAGGCAGGGGCACAAGAGACCCAGTACTTC,CSVVPPEAGAQETQYF
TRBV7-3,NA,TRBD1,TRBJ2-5,TGTGCCAGCAGCTACTTGGGACAGGGGGCTGGTGAGACCCAGTACTTC,CASSYLGQGAGETQYF
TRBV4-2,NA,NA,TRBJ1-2,TGTGCCAGCAGCCAAGTAGGGGGGGCCGATGGCTACACCTTC,CASSQVGGADGYTF
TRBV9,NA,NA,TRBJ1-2,TGTGCCAGCAGCGTAGACTACGGGGGCTATGGCTACACCTTC,CASSVDYGGYGYTF
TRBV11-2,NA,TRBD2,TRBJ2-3,TGTGCCAGCAGCTTAGATAGCGGGGGAGGATCAGATACGCAGTATTTT,CASSLDSGGGSDTQYF
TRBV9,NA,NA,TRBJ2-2,TGTGCCAGCAGCGTAGAGGCAGGGGTGGACACCGGGGAGCTGTTTTTT,CASSVEAGVDTGELFF
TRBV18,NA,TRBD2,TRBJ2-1,TGTGCCAGCTCACCAGGGCTAGCGGGGGGGCTCTATGAGCAGTTCTTC,CASSPGLAGGLYEQFF
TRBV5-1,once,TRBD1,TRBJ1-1,TGCGCCAGCACCCGGACAGGGGGCGCACAGTCGAACACTGAAGCTTTCTTT,CASTRTGGAQSNTEAFF
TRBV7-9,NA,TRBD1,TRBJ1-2,TGTGCCAGCAGCTTTTACACAGGGGGTAACTATGGCTACACCTTC,CASSFYTGGNYGYTF